What follows is one T cell receptor beta chain and its context. These data belong to a study of blood T cell repertoires in COVID-19. Using immunoSEQ multiplex PCR, the repertoire was profiled, and TCRdb retains in-frame clones only, with some absent. The sample has some 200,000 clones, about 76% seen once; the top ten hold approximately 9%. The source material was PBMCs or T cells enriched from blood (not recorded which). The TCR sequence derives from a woman between 50 and 59 years old with acute COVID-19.

DNA for the CDR3: TGTGCCAGCAGCTTATACGGGACATACGAGCAGTACTTC. It encodes CASSLYGTYEQYF. This chain uses TRBV7-2 with TRBJ2-7, with a weak D call TRBD1 (6 bases). V dropped 2 bases and J dropped 4 bases, with 9 bases sitting between them. Germline values: CDR1 SGHTA, CDR2 FQGNSA. The CDR3 sequence is 13 residues long.